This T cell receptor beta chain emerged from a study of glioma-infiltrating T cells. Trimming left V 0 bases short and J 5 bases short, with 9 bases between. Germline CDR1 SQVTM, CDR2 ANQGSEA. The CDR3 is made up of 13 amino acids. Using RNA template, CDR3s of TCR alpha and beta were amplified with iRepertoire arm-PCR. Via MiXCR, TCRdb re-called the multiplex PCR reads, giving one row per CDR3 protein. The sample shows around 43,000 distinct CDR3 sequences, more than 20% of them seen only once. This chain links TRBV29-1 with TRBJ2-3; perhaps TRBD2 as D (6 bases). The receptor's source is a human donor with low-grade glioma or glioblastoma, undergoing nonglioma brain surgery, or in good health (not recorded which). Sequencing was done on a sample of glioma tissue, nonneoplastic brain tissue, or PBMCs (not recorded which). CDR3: CSVEDGRGDTQYF. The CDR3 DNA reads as TGCAGCGTTGAAGATGGGCGGGGAGATACGCAGTATTTT.